The 13 T cell receptor beta chains presented below share a single source sample, sequenced in a study of T cell responses to AZD1222 COVID-19 vaccine. Sequencing was performed with immunoSEQ multiplex PCR; in TCRdb, only in-frame clones are kept and a portion is missing. The profile covers roughly 120,000 clones, with around 84% appearing a single time and more than 6.5% taken by the ten largest. Sequenced here: peripheral blood, sampled on day 0 of AZD1222 vaccination. The receptors stem from an adult in good health.

This rearrangement joins TRBV27 to TRBJ2-7; 8 bases fit TRBD1. The CDR3 contains 15 residues. Trimming cost V 6 bases and J 2 bases; bases outside gene matches: 9. Germline V gene sequence: CDR1 MNHEY, CDR2 SMNVEV (reference sequence). The CDR3: CASSETGVHPYEQYF. The CDR3 region has the DNA TGTGCCAGCAGCGAGACAGGGGTCCACCCCTACGAGCAGTACTTC.

Only one count was recorded for this clone. This sequence joins TRBV6-1 and TRBJ2-1; the D gene is possibly TRBD2 (7 bases). From germline, CDR1 is MNHNS and CDR2 SASEGT. V was clipped by 2 bases and J by 8 bases, with 16 bases between them. The CDR3 covers 15 residues. The CDR3 protein is CASSESPGGGYEQFF. The CDR3 DNA follows: TGTGCCAGCAGTGAATCTCCGGGGGGCGGCTATGAGCAGTTCTTC.

The CDR3 bases are TGTGCCAGCTCCAAAGCGACTAGATCAATGGCCGGGGAGCTGTTTTTT. It yields the protein CASSKATRSMAGELFF. The chain is built from TRBV18 and TRBJ2-2; TRBD2 might be the D (6 bases). CDR3 length: 16 residues. Trimming cost V 6 bases and J 6 bases, with 20 bases left between them. Germline CDR1 is KGHSH and CDR2 is LQKENI.

The chain is built from TRBV19 and TRBJ1-2, with TRBD1 as a possible D gene (6 bases). Germline values: CDR1 LNHDA, CDR2 SQIVND (reference sequence). Trimming took 5 bases from V and 8 from J, leaving 15 bases between them. This CDR3 comprises 13 residues. The CDR3 region has the DNA TGTGCCAGTAGTGTACGGCAGGGGAAGGGCTACACCTTC. Its protein is CASSVRQGKGYTF.

The chain combines TRBV10-1 with TRBJ2-5; D is undetermined. The CDR3 has 13 amino acids. Trimming shortened V by 2 bases and J by 7 bases, and 11 bases separated the two germline ends. CDR1 is WNHNN and CDR2 is SYGVQD in the germline V gene (reference sequence). CDR3 nucleotide sequence: TGCGCCAGCAGTGAGGGCAGGTCCGCGACCCAGTACTTC. Protein product: CASSEGRSATQYF.

The rearrangement links TRBV30 to TRBJ1-2; D is unresolved. CDR1 GTSNPN and CDR2 SVGIG come from the germline V gene (reference sequence). V lost 2 bases and J 7 bases, leaving 8 bases between the germline ends. CDR3 length: 11 residues. In DNA, the CDR3 is TGTGCCTGGAGTATAATGAGTGGCTACACCTTC. Its translation: CAWSIMSGYTF.

This clone was detected a few times. The chain is built from TRBV3-1 (or the pseudogene TRBV3-2) and TRBJ2-1; D is possibly TRBD2 (6 bases). Germline CDR1 reads LGHDT; CDR2 reads YNNKEL (reference sequence). The V and J ends lost 3 bases and 1 base respectively, with 19 bases between them. The CDR3 sequence is 18 residues long. CDR3 DNA: TGTGCCAGCAGCCACCTCCCCCCCGGGGCGGGGTCCTACAATGAGCAGTTCTTC. It translates to CASSHLPPGAGSYNEQFF.

The V gene is TRBV5-1, the J gene TRBJ2-3; 11 positions agree with TRBD2. J was trimmed by 2 bases and V by 5 bases; bases with no gene match: 10. CDR3 length: 17 residues. CDR1 is SGHRS, CDR2 YFSETQ, per germline. The chain's CDR3 is CASSRAGLADLTDTQYF. The CDR3 DNA sequence: TGCGCCAGCAGTCGAGCGGGACTAGCGGATCTCACAGATACGCAGTATTTT.

V is TRBV28 and J is TRBJ2-7; 7 bases align to TRBD2. The germline CDR1 and CDR2 sequences are MDHEN and SYDVKM. Trimming took 6 bases from V and 3 from J; bases not matched to a gene: 8. The CDR3 covers 14 residues. The CDR3 loop is CASSPGSSGYEQYF. CDR3 nucleotide sequence: TGTGCCAGCAGCCCCGGCTCTAGCGGCTACGAGCAGTACTTC.

The V call is TRBV29-1, the J call TRBJ2-5, with TRBD1 as a possible D gene (6 bases). Germline loops: CDR1 SQVTM, CDR2 ANQGSEA. CDR3 length: 12 amino acids. Trimming stripped 8 bases from V and 0 bases from J, with 10 bases between. DNA of the CDR3: TGCAGCACTGGACAGTACCAAGAGACCCAGTACTTC. Amino acid sequence: CSTGQYQETQYF.

In nucleotides, the CDR3 is TGTGCCAGTAGCCCCCCGGGGGGCTTCCACAATGAGCAGTTCTTC. Translation: CASSPPGGFHNEQFF. The chain has TRBV19 and TRBJ2-1, with a tentative D call TRBD2 (7 bases). Trimming removed 6 bases at V and 5 bases at J, with 17 bases between. CDR1 is LNHDA and CDR2 is SQIVND in the germline V gene (reference sequence). The CDR3 is 15 residues long.

This clone was found once. V gene TRBV7-9 combines with J gene TRBJ1-3; D may be TRBD1 (6 bases). Looked up from germline, CDR1 is SEHNR and CDR2 is FQNEAQ (reference sequence). V dropped 3 bases and J dropped 3 bases, with 9 bases sitting between them. This CDR3 spans 14 amino acids. The CDR3 loop reads CASSFWTVGNTIYF. The CDR3 nucleotides are TGTGCCAGCAGCTTTTGGACAGTTGGAAACACCATATATTTT.

The CDR3 protein is CASSRDRARAEAFF. The CDR3 DNA follows: TGTGCCAGCAGCCGGGACAGGGCCCGGGCTGAAGCTTTCTTT. The genes are TRBV5-4 and TRBJ1-1, with 9 bases aligning to TRBD1. The CDR3 has 14 amino acids. Looked up from germline, CDR1 is SGHNT and CDR2 is YYREEE (reference sequence). V shed 4 bases, J shed 6 bases, and the junction held 7 bases outside the gene matches. Full variable domain (outside the CDR3, taken from reference TRBV5-4 and TRBJ1-1): ETGVTQSPTHLIKTRGQQVTLRCSSQSGHNTVSWYQQALGQGPQFIFQYYREEENGRGNFPPRFSGLQFPNYSSELNVNALELDDSALYLCASSRDRARAEAFFGQGTRLTVV.